Presented here are 25 T cell receptor beta chains from one specimen sequenced in a study of Ad26.COV2.S vaccination and SARS-CoV-2 variants (TCRdb year 2021). The sample's treatment or condition label, in plain terms: approximately 18 received Ad26.COV2.S at low or high dose, single or two shots; about 5 received placebo; per-sample allocation not given. For vaccine and placebo recipients, repertoires were sequenced using samples collected on day 63 after the first injection. The library was produced with the immunoSEQ multiplex PCR assay. TCRdb provides this immuneACCESS table in a form limited to in-frame rearrangements. Some clones are lacking; in checked studies, under half of them reflect an unresolved V gene, and why the rest are absent is not known. Within this sample are roughly 410,000 clones, with 83% of them counted one time only. The ten largest clones represent around 7% of the sample.

The source material was peripheral blood, sampled in a trial of Ad26.COV2.S vaccine versus placebo. The receptor set was obtained from a person aged 18 to 59 who received the Ad26.COV2.S COVID-19 vaccine or a placebo.

With regard to this clone: Different DNA sequences within this sample yield the same CDR3. The genes are TRBV5-1 and TRBJ1-5, with D perhaps matching TRBD1 (5 bases). Germline values: CDR1 SGHRS, CDR2 YFSETQ. V lost 4 bases and J 7 bases, leaving 15 bases between the germline ends. The CDR3 length is 14 residues. DNA for the CDR3: TGCGCCAGCAGCCTCCAAGGGGCCGGGCAGCCCCAGCATTTT. Protein sequence: CASSLQGAGQPQHF. The full variable domain, rest sourced from reference TRBV5-1 and TRBJ1-5, is KAGVTQTPRYLIKTRGQQVTLSCSPISGHRSVSWYQQTPGQGLQFLFEYFSETQRNKGNFPGRFSGRQFSNSRSEMNVSTLELGDSALYLCASSLQGAGQPQHFGDGTRLSIL.

In its sample, this clone was seen a few times. The chain links TRBV7-3 to TRBJ1-3; D is possibly TRBD1 (5 bases). Deletions cut 0 bases from V and 1 base from J, with 7 bases between. This CDR3 has 15 residues. Germline V gene sequence: CDR1 SGHTA, CDR2 FQGTGA. This CDR3 is CASSLTGVSGNTIYF. The CDR3 DNA follows: TGTGCCAGCAGCTTAACAGGGGTGTCTGGAAACACCATATATTTT.

About this clone: This sequence may be a read error, since a much larger clone differs from it by one base. This rearrangement joins TRBV6-6 to TRBJ2-3, with TRBD2 as a possible D gene (5 bases). Germline V gene data show CDR1 as MNHNY and CDR2 as SVGAGI (reference sequence). CDR3 size: 13 residues. The V end lost 7 bases, the J end lost 0 bases, and 8 bases lay between the germline ends. The CDR3 spells CASTWTSTDTQYF. For the CDR3, the DNA is TGTGCCAGCACCTGGACTAGCACAGATACGCAGTATTTT.

This chain uses TRBV11-3 with TRBJ2-1; no clear D. The V and J ends lost 5 bases and 12 bases respectively, with 20 bases between them. CDR3 length: 14 amino acids. CDR1 SGHNT and CDR2 YENEEA come from the germline V gene. The CDR3: CASSPSTPPRAQFF. The CDR3 DNA sequence: TGTGCCAGCAGCCCAAGTACCCCTCCACGGGCGCAGTTCTTC.

The sample holds a few counts of this clone. The V call is TRBV11-1, the J call TRBJ2-1; D possibly corresponds to TRBD2 (6 bases). Germline V gives CDR1 SGHAT, CDR2 FQDESV (reference sequence). Trimming cost V 6 bases and J 4 bases, with 7 bases left between them. This CDR3 spans 12 amino acids. The CDR3 loop is CASRAGYNEQFF. CDR3 bases: TGTGCCAGCAGGGCGGGATACAATGAGCAGTTCTTC.

The rearrangement uses TRBV7-3 and TRBJ2-3; D call uncertain. CDR3 length: 18 amino acids. V was shortened by 5 bases and J by 0 bases, with 21 bases between the two germline ends. Germline assignment: CDR1 SGHTA and CDR2 FQGTGA. For the CDR3, the DNA is TGTGCCAGCAGCGAAGGCCATGACTTTAACAAGAGCACAGATACGCAGTATTTT. Residues: CASSEGHDFNKSTDTQYF.

J is TRBJ2-7 and V is TRBV3-1 (or the pseudogene TRBV3-2); D is unclear. This CDR3 region has 14 residues. V was cut by 2 bases and J by 0 bases, with 8 bases left in between. From germline, CDR1 is LGHDT and CDR2 YNNKEL (reference sequence). The CDR3 region has the DNA TGTGCCAGCAGCCAAAGAGACCACTCCTACGAGCAGTACTTC. This sequence encodes CASSQRDHSYEQYF.

In this sample, this clone turned up a few times. This chain joins TRBV13 and TRBJ1-6; D uncertain. Between the trimmed V and J ends, which lost 5 bases and 10 bases, there was a span of 15 bases. The CDR3 spans 14 residues. The germline V gene has CDR1 PRHDT and CDR2 FYEKMQ (reference sequence). CDR3 sequence reads: CASSPSRTVSPLHF. DNA for the CDR3: TGTGCCAGCAGCCCATCTCGGACGGTCTCACCCCTCCACTTT.

The chain has TRBV6-1 and TRBJ1-2; no definite D call. V lost 5 bases to trimming and J lost 2 bases, with 9 bases between them. The germline V gene has CDR1 MNHNS and CDR2 SASEGT. The CDR3 has 13 amino acids. CDR3 amino acids: CASSLDPNYGYTF. CDR3 nucleotide sequence: TGTGCCAGCAGTCTGGACCCAAACTATGGCTACACCTTC.

The chain couples TRBV7-9 to TRBJ1-3, with D perhaps TRBD1 (6 bases). V lost 5 bases and J 0 bases, leaving 20 bases between the germline ends. CDR3 length: 18 amino acids. From germline, CDR1 is SEHNR and CDR2 FQNEAQ (reference sequence). The CDR3 DNA follows: TGTGCCAGCAGCCACGCCTACGGGGGCCTCTACTCTGGAAACACCATATATTTT. Translation: CASSHAYGGLYSGNTIYF.

This chain links TRBV6-2 or TRBV6-3 with TRBJ1-2; D uncertain. The CDR3 consists of 12 residues. Germline loops: CDR1 MNHEY, CDR2 SVGEGT. The ends were cut back, 2 bases at V and 5 bases at J, with 6 bases in the middle. CDR3 coding DNA: TGTGCCAGCAGTTACGACGGGTATGGCTACACCTTC. This encodes CASSYDGYGYTF.

The J gene is TRBJ1-1, the V gene TRBV7-9; D not resolved. CDR1 is SEHNR, CDR2 FQNEAQ, per germline (reference sequence). CDR3 length: 12 amino acids. Trimming removed 3 bases at V and 5 bases at J, with 7 bases between. The CDR3, as DNA: TGTGCCAGCAGCTTGAGGAGTACTGAAGCTTTCTTT. This sequence encodes CASSLRSTEAFF. Full variable domain (missing parts from reference TRBV7-9 and TRBJ1-1): DTGVSQNPRHKITKRGQNVTFRCDPISEHNRLYWYRQTLGQGPEFLTYFQNEAQLEKSRLLSDRFSAERPKGSFSTLEIQRTEQGDSAMYLCASSLRSTEAFFGQGTRLTVV.

V and J are TRBV5-4 and TRBJ2-7; 10 bases map to TRBD2. This CDR3 is built from 15 residues. The germline gives CDR1 SGHNT, CDR2 YYREEE (reference sequence). Trimming at V came to 2 bases and at J to 4 bases, leaving 6 bases not matched to a gene. The CDR3 coding sequence is TGTGCCAGCAGCTTAAGCGGGAGGGCCTCGTACGAGCAGTACTTC. Translation gives CASSLSGRASYEQYF.

This clone was picked up a small number of times. The chain has TRBV18 and TRBJ2-3, with D tentatively TRBD2 (6 bases). Between the trimmed V and J ends, which lost 3 bases and 5 bases, there was a span of 6 bases. Germline V lookup: CDR1 KGHSH, CDR2 LQKENI. CDR3 length: 12 residues. The CDR3 nucleotides read TGTGCCAGCTCACCCGGGGGAGATACGCAGTATTTT. Its protein is CASSPGGDTQYF.

The CDR3 spells CASSTGRGTQYF. The DNA for the CDR3 is TGTGCCAGCAGTACAGGTCGGGGGACCCAGTACTTC. The chain carries TRBV2 and TRBJ2-5, with D possibly being TRBD1 or TRBD2 (5 bases each). Per germline, CDR1 SNHLY and CDR2 FYNNEI. The CDR3 consists of 12 residues. Trimming left V 5 bases short and J 7 bases short, with 11 bases between.

For the CDR3, the DNA is TGTGCCAGCAGTGGTGCGCAGCTACTCATGAACACTGAAGCTTTCTTT. Encoded protein: CASSGAQLLMNTEAFF. The rearrangement links TRBV6-1 to TRBJ1-1; D remains ambiguous. The CDR3 loop spans 16 amino acids. V was clipped by 4 bases and J by 0 bases, with 15 bases between them. Germline V gene lookup returns CDR1 MNHNS and CDR2 SASEGT.

A note on this clone: Other nucleotide sequences in the sample specify the same CDR3. This chain connects TRBV6-5 to TRBJ1-1; perhaps TRBD1 as D (6 bases). The CDR3 runs to 14 residues. Germline V CDR1 and CDR2: MNHEY, SVGAGI. Trimming took 3 bases from V and 1 from J, leaving 9 bases between them. The CDR3 nucleotides are TGTGCCAGCAGTTATGGGGGCGAGAACACTGAAGCTTTCTTT. Translation gives CASSYGGENTEAFF.

This clone was counted a single time. The CDR3 loop is CASSFPGGGEAFF. CDR3 in DNA: TGTGCCAGCAGCTTCCCGGGGGGAGGGGAAGCTTTCTTT. The J gene is TRBJ1-1, the V gene TRBV7-6, with a tentative D call TRBD1 (5 bases). The CDR3 is made up of 13 amino acids. In germline, CDR1 is SGHVS, CDR2 FNYEAQ. Trimming stripped 3 bases from V and 8 bases from J, with 13 bases between.

DNA of the CDR3: TGTGCCAGCAGCGTAGCGGGACGGACTAATGAAAAACTGTTTTTT. It codes for CASSVAGRTNEKLFF. The chain uses TRBV9 and TRBJ1-4; D perhaps matches TRBD1 (5 bases). V lost 0 bases and J lost 2, with 8 bases in between. CDR1 SGDLS and CDR2 YYNGEE come from the germline V gene. The CDR3 is made up of 15 amino acids.

The CDR3 DNA follows: TGTGCCAGTAGTATAATGGGGCCGGGGACACAAGAGACCCAGTACTTC. Amino acid sequence: CASSIMGPGTQETQYF. The J gene is TRBJ2-5, the V gene TRBV19; perhaps TRBD1 as D (6 bases). The ends were cut back, 2 bases at V and 2 bases at J, with 15 bases in the middle. CDR3 length equals 16 residues. Germline V CDR1 and CDR2: LNHDA, SQIVND (reference sequence).

V gene TRBV4-3 combines with J gene TRBJ2-7; no clear D gene. Trimming pared 0 bases from V and 0 bases from J, leaving 9 bases between. Germline CDR1 and CDR2: LGHNA and YSLEER. This CDR3 is built from 15 residues. The CDR3 nucleotides are TGCGCCAGCAGCCAAGATCGTGATCTCTCCTACGAGCAGTACTTC. This encodes CASSQDRDLSYEQYF.

The J gene is TRBJ2-7, the V gene TRBV11-3; 14 positions agree with TRBD2. With V trimmed by 0 bases and J by 6 bases, 1 base remained unmatched. CDR1 SGHNT and CDR2 YENEEA come from the germline V gene. The CDR3 is 15 amino acids. CDR3 residues: CASSLEGLAGAEQYF. In DNA form, the CDR3 reads TGTGCCAGCAGCTTAGAGGGACTAGCGGGAGCCGAGCAGTACTTC. Full variable domain (rest looked up from reference TRBV11-3 and TRBJ2-7): EAGVVQSPRYKIIEKKQPVAFWCNPISGHNTLYWYLQNLGQGPELLIRYENEEAVDDSQLPKDRFSAERLKGVDSTLKIQPAELGDSAVYLCASSLEGLAGAEQYFGPGTRLTVT.

The CDR3 bases are TGTGCCAGCAGCTTGGCCGAGTTTCGACAGCTGCGATACACCGGGGAGCTGTTTTTT. Translation: CASSLAEFRQLRYTGELFF. The chain combines TRBV5-6 with TRBJ2-2; perhaps TRBD1 as D (5 bases). The CDR3 has 19 residues. CDR1 is SGHDT, CDR2 YYEEEE, per germline. Between the trimmed V and J ends, which lost 0 bases and 3 bases, there was a span of 21 bases.

The V call is TRBV19, the J call TRBJ1-2; D gene uncertain. CDR3 length: 13 residues. V lost 3 bases, J lost 6 bases, and 11 bases lay in between. Per the germline V gene, CDR1 is LNHDA and CDR2 is SQIVND (reference sequence). The CDR3 bases are TGTGCCAGTAGTATCACCGGGCAGGATGGCTACACCTTC. Its protein product is CASSITGQDGYTF.

This clone was counted a single time. The rearrangement joins TRBV18 to TRBJ1-2; tentative D call: TRBD1 (5 bases). Germline V gene sequence: CDR1 KGHSH, CDR2 LQKENI. The CDR3 is 16 residues long. Trimming left V 5 bases short and J 7 bases short, with 23 bases between. Written as DNA, the CDR3 is TGTGCCAGCTCATCACTTGGTGAAGGGGCCGTCGGTGGCTACACCTTC. Translation: CASSSLGEGAVGGYTF.